The sequence of this T cell receptor beta chain was determined in a study of blood T cells in healthy people across ages. This clonotype was found many times. The CDR3 extends over 14 amino acids. Per the germline V gene, CDR1 is KGHSH and CDR2 is LQKENI. V dropped 8 bases and J dropped 2 bases, with 15 bases sitting between them. A J-beta primer mix and a sample-barcoded 5' primer were used in a second PCR of about 7 to 12 cycles. TCRdb independently ran MiXCR on the 5' RACE reads; one entry per CDR3 protein. Found here are around 800,000 distinct CDR3 sequences, under 55% of them singletons; the top ten hold approximately 19%.

The sequence came from a man in his 60s in good health. The genes are TRBV18 and TRBJ2-5; the D call may be TRBD1 or TRBD2 (5 bases each). Sequencing used blood. As DNA, the CDR3 is TGTGCCAGCAGCCCTGGGACCGGTCAAGAGACCCAGTACTTC. Encoded protein: CASSPGTGQETQYF.